This record concerns one TCR beta chain sequence. The data were taken from a study of T cells after somatic rescue of genetic block. Generated by immunoSEQ multiplex PCR, the TCRdb table keeps only in-frame clones and is missing some. The data contain 50,000 to 60,000 clones, approximately 96% of them singletons. CDR1 is MNHNS and CDR2 is SASEGT in the germline V gene. There are 17 residues in the CDR3. V gave up 2 bases and J gave up 0 bases, with 13 bases separating them. The V call is TRBV6-1, the J call TRBJ2-2; D may match TRBD1 or TRBD2 (6 bases each). The TCR originated in a child under two years old. What was sequenced was peripheral blood mononuclear cells (PBMCs). CDR3 loop: CASSEPGAGANTGELFF. CDR3 nucleotide sequence: TGTGCCAGCAGTGAACCGGGGGCAGGGGCGAACACCGGGGAGCTGTTTTTT.